The entry below describes one T cell receptor (beta chain). The antigen is unknown. This entry is derived from a study of cytomegalovirus exposure and HLA in healthy donors. The overall study: As an earlier analysis found, around 190 million T cells yielded about 120 million unique TCR beta sequences.

This PCR relied on a set of 60 Vbeta primers and 13 Jbeta primers. Libraries were prepared by immunoSEQ multiplex PCR; TCRdb keeps only in-frame clonotypes and omits some of them. The sample has 150,000 to 200,000 clones, around 83% seen once; the top ten hold nearly 6.5%. The study's findings and limits: Several of the most significant clusters were apparently associated with common viral pathogens in a later analysis. An analysis done earlier found most TCR beta V segments productive about 87% or about 30% of the time.

Sequenced sample: PBMCs. The receptor was isolated from a middle-aged man in good health and CMV-seropositive.

The CDR3 DNA reads TGTGCCAGCAGCGTAGCGGTCAGGGCTACAGATACGCAGTATTTT. Its protein is CASSVAVRATDTQYF. J is TRBJ2-3 and V is TRBV9; tentative D call: TRBD1 (5 bases). Per germline, CDR1 SGDLS and CDR2 YYNGEE. V was pared by 0 bases and J by 3 bases, with 11 bases between. The CDR3 length is 15 residues.